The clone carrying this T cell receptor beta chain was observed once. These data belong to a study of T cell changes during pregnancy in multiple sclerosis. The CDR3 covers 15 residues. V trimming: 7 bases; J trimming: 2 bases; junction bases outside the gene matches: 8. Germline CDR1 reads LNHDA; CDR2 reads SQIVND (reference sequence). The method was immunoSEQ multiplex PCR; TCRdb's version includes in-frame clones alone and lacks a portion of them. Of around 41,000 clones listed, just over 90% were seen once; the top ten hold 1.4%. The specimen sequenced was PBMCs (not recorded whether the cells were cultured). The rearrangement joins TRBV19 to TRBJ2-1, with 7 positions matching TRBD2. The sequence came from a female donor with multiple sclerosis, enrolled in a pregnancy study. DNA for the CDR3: TGTGCCAGTACTGGGGAGGGGTTGCCCTACAATGAGCAGTTCTTC. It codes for CASTGEGLPYNEQFF.